This T cell receptor beta chain was identified during a study of CD8 T cells in ankylosing spondylitis. The CDR3 extends over 15 amino acids. Germline loops: CDR1 DFQATT, CDR2 SNEGSKA (reference sequence). Trimming removed 0 bases from V and 2 bases from J; junction bases left unmatched: 4. Broader study findings: Earlier authors reported some of these motif variants in reactive arthritis synovial fluid and blood. The study identified a TCR beta motif of 7 or 8 highly homologous variants that appeared characteristic of ankylosing spondylitis blood.

From the 5' RACE reads, TCRdb called clonotypes with MiXCR, one entry per CDR3 protein. The data show roughly 30,000 distinct CDR3 sequences, with roughly 29% seen just once and less than 55% held by the top ten. This clonotype has ten or more counts. Its antigen is not identified. The material sequenced was synovial fluid, either unsorted or a sorted T cell fraction (not recorded which). The rearrangement joins TRBV20-1 to TRBJ2-7; 10 positions agree with TRBD1. This clonotype originated in a male donor with ankylosing spondylitis. The CDR3 sequence is CSARDLGTGAYEQYF. The CDR3 nucleotides read TGCAGTGCTAGAGATTTGGGGACAGGGGCCTACGAGCAGTACTTC.